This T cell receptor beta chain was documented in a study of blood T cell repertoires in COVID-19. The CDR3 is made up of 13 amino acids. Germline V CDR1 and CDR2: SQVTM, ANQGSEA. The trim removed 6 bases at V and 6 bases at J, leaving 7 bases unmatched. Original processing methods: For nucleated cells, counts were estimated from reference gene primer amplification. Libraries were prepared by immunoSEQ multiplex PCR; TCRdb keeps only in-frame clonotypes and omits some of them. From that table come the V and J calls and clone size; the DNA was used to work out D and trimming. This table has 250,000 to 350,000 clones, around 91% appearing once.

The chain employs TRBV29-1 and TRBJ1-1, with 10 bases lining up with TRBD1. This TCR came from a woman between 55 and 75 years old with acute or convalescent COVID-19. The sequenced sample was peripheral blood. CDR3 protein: CSVGNDRGPEAFF. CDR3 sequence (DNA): TGCAGCGTGGGAAATGACAGGGGGCCTGAAGCTTTCTTT.